The entry below describes one TCR beta chain. The data belong to a study of control samples from healthy donors and cancer patients. Libraries were prepared by immunoSEQ multiplex PCR; TCRdb keeps only in-frame clonotypes and omits some of them. This table has more than 50,000 clones, about 82% appearing once. The germline gives CDR1 GTSNPN, CDR2 SVGIG (reference sequence). The CDR3 runs 12 residues. Trimming pared 2 bases from V and 3 bases from J, leaving 8 bases between. The specimen sequenced was blood. The sequence derives from a man between 35 and 55 years old in good health. J is TRBJ2-7 and V is TRBV30; D is unclear. In DNA form, the CDR3 reads TGTGCCTGGAGTCCAGAGAACTACGAGCAGTACTTC. This translates into CAWSPENYEQYF.